Shown below are 28 T cell receptor beta chains from a single sample sequenced in a study of T cell responses to AZD1222 COVID-19 vaccine (dated by TCRdb to 2020 to 2022). Interpreted using the paper, the time point label stands for: about 28 days (+/-7) after the second vaccine dose. This specimen's treatment or condition label, per the study, means: meningococcal conjugate vaccine given as trial control. Libraries were built with the immunoSEQ multiplex PCR assay. TCRdb re-hosts the immuneACCESS table, in-frame sequences only. Its copies lack some clones; in the studies checked, an unresolved V gene accounts for under half of them, and the cause for the rest is not known. A total of about 76,000 clones appear in this sample, about 83% of them only once. Of the sample, approximately 25% falls within the top ten clones. The starting material was peripheral blood, obtained 28 days after the second dose of the MenACWY control vaccine. The receptors originated from an adult who received the MenACWY meningococcal vaccine as a control.

The chain joins TRBV7-2 to TRBJ2-1; 9 bases match TRBD2. This CDR3 spans 14 amino acids. J was trimmed by 6 bases and V by 3 bases; bases with no gene match: 3. Germline-derived CDR1 and CDR2 are SGHTA and FQGNSA. CDR3 sequence: CASSLGLASNEQFF. CDR3 DNA sequence: TGTGCCAGCAGCTTGGGACTAGCCTCCAATGAGCAGTTCTTC.

The chain carries TRBV24-1 and TRBJ1-5; D ambiguous. The length of the CDR3 is 15 residues. CDR1 is KGHDR, CDR2 SFDVKD, per germline. V lost 6 bases and J lost 2, with 13 bases in between. CDR3 amino acids: CATSFRRIGNQPQHF. As DNA, the CDR3 is TGTGCCACCAGTTTCAGGCGGATTGGCAATCAGCCCCAGCATTTT.

V is TRBV18 and J is TRBJ1-6, with D possibly being TRBD1 (6 bases). The CDR3 has 15 residues. Germline V gives CDR1 KGHSH, CDR2 LQKENI. The V gene lost 4 bases and the J gene lost 9 bases, with 16 bases spanning the gap. The CDR3 region has the DNA TGTGCCAGCTCACTCGTACAGGGTAGTAGTTCACCCCTCCACTTT. Encoded protein: CASSLVQGSSSPLHF.

There are a few counts of this clone. The chain carries TRBV11-2 and TRBJ1-6; TRBD1 might be the D (6 bases). V shed 3 bases and J shed 8 bases, with 11 bases lying between them. CDR1 is SGHAT and CDR2 is FQNNGV in the germline V gene. This CDR3 comprises 14 residues. The CDR3: CASSFGGRDSPLHF. Here the CDR3 DNA reads TGTGCCAGCAGCTTCGGGGGCAGGGATTCACCCCTCCACTTT.

The rearrangement uses TRBV11-2 and TRBJ2-6; D ambiguous. The length of the CDR3 is 13 residues. Germline lookup yields CDR1 SGHAT and CDR2 FQNNGV. V was clipped by 7 bases and J by 0 bases, with 4 bases between them. The CDR3 DNA reads as TGTGCCAGCACCATCTCTGGGGCCAACGTCCTGACTTTC. Amino acids: CASTISGANVLTF.

The J gene is TRBJ2-5, the V gene TRBV6-2 or TRBV6-3, with D perhaps TRBD1 (5 bases). The CDR3 is 13 amino acids. Germline V gives CDR1 MNHEY, CDR2 SVGEGT. V gave up 0 bases and J gave up 10 bases, with 12 bases separating them. The CDR3 here is CASSYSQRGSQYF. The CDR3 DNA is TGTGCCAGCAGTTACTCCCAAAGGGGAAGCCAGTACTTC.

V usage is TRBV7-6 and J usage is TRBJ1-1; D is uncertain. The germline gives CDR1 SGHVS, CDR2 FNYEAQ. V was shortened by 1 base and J by 4 bases, with 7 bases between the two germline ends. The CDR3 extends over 13 amino acids. The CDR3, as DNA: TGTGCCAGCAGCTTAGGAGGGAGCACTGAAGCTTTCTTT. Its protein is CASSLGGSTEAFF.

The chain couples TRBV6-6 to TRBJ2-2, with 9 bases aligning to TRBD1. Germline-derived CDR1 and CDR2 are MNHNY and SVGAGI (reference sequence). The J segment lost 2 bases and the V segment lost 7 bases, leaving 8 bases of the junction unmatched. The CDR3 length is 16 residues. The CDR3 DNA follows: TGTGCCAGCATTATATCGGGACAGGGTAACACCGGGGAGCTGTTTTTT. It translates to CASIISGQGNTGELFF.

The V and J genes are TRBV7-6 and TRBJ1-5, with TRBD1 as a possible D gene (5 bases). The CDR3 is 17 residues long. The V gene lost 5 bases and the J gene lost 2 bases, with 19 bases spanning the gap. The germline V gene has CDR1 SGHVS and CDR2 FNYEAQ. The CDR3 protein is CASSPLARGEGNQPQHF. CDR3 nucleotide sequence: TGTGCCAGCAGCCCCCTGGCGAGGGGAGAGGGCAATCAGCCCCAGCATTTT.

This clone has just a few counts. The rearrangement uses TRBV15 and TRBJ2-1, with TRBD2 as a possible D gene (5 bases). Trimming removed 2 bases at V and 9 bases at J, with 11 bases between. Germline V gene data show CDR1 as LNHNV and CDR2 as YYDKDF (reference sequence). The CDR3 loop spans 13 amino acids. CDR3 sequence (DNA): TGTGCCACCAGCAGAATTCCCCGGGGTGAGCAGTTCTTC. This sequence encodes CATSRIPRGEQFF.

The chain is built from TRBV3-1 (or the pseudogene TRBV3-2) and TRBJ2-2; D not certain. Germline V lookup: CDR1 LGHDT, CDR2 YNNKEL (reference sequence). V lost 0 bases and J lost 5, with 13 bases in between. The CDR3 contains 16 residues. The CDR3: CASSQDPSRGTGELFF. CDR3 DNA: TGTGCCAGCAGCCAAGATCCCAGTCGCGGAACCGGGGAGCTGTTTTTT.

This chain uses TRBV5-4 with TRBJ2-3; D unclear. The CDR3 totals 13 residues. Trimming took off 1 base at V and 6 bases at J, with 9 bases between the two ends. Germline lookup yields CDR1 SGHNT and CDR2 YYREEE (reference sequence). The CDR3 DNA reads TGTGCCAGCAGCTTGTCCTTAGGGGATACGCAGTATTTT. This sequence encodes CASSLSLGDTQYF. The entire variable domain, with the rest obtained from reference TRBV5-4 and TRBJ2-3, is as follows: ETGVTQSPTHLIKTRGQQVTLRCSSQSGHNTVSWYQQALGQGPQFIFQYYREEENGRGNFPPRFSGLQFPNYSSELNVNALELDDSALYLCASSLSLGDTQYFGPGTRLTVL.

There are many counts of this clone. V is TRBV19 and J is TRBJ1-1; the D is unclear. V gave up 10 bases and J gave up 5 bases, with 14 bases separating them. The germline V gene has CDR1 LNHDA and CDR2 SQIVND (reference sequence). The CDR3 is 12 amino acids. DNA of the CDR3: TGTGCCACTATGCTCGGAGGGACTGAAGCTTTCTTT. This translates into CATMLGGTEAFF.

The chain has TRBV30 and TRBJ1-3; 7 bases agree with TRBD1. CDR3 length: 16 amino acids. Germline values: CDR1 GTSNPN, CDR2 SVGIG (reference sequence). The V and J ends lost 1 base and 9 bases, in that order; junction bases with no gene match: 15. The CDR3 sequence is CAWSGGPRRGHSTIYF. CDR3 DNA: TGTGCCTGGAGTGGGGGGCCACGGAGGGGGCATAGCACCATATATTTT. Looking up the rest from reference TRBV30 and TRBJ1-3 gives the full variable domain: SQTIHQWPATLVQPVGSPLSLECTVEGTSNPNLYWYRQAAGRGLQLLFYSVGIGQISSEVPQNLSASRPQDRQFILSSKKLLLSDSGFYLCAWSGGPRRGHSTIYFGEGSWLTVV.

V usage is TRBV2 and J usage is TRBJ2-7; no definite D call. In germline, CDR1 is SNHLY, CDR2 FYNNEI. The CDR3 length is 13 residues. V was cut by 2 bases and J by 5 bases, with 10 bases left in between. CDR3 nucleotide sequence: TGTGCCAGCAGTGAACACATGAGCGACGAGCAGTACTTC. This translates into CASSEHMSDEQYF.

This chain connects TRBV11-2 to TRBJ2-3, with D possibly called TRBD1 or TRBD2 (5 bases each). Germline-derived CDR1 and CDR2 are SGHAT and FQNNGV. The CDR3 loop spans 16 amino acids. Trimming took off 1 base at V and 7 bases at J, with 18 bases between the two ends. The CDR3 DNA reads TGTGCCAGCAGCTTAGGGGACGGCCTCAATACAAATACGCAGTATTTT. It translates to CASSLGDGLNTNTQYF.

V is TRBV12-3 or TRBV12-4 and J is TRBJ2-7; TRBD2 is a possible D gene (6 bases). V lost 8 bases and J 5 bases, leaving 13 bases between the germline ends. This CDR3 contains 12 residues. CDR3 amino acids: CASGPTGDEQYF. CDR3 nucleotides: TGTGCCAGCGGCCCGACGGGGGACGAGCAGTACTTC.

Only a few counts were recorded for this clone. V and J are TRBV27 and TRBJ2-1; D is unclear. This CDR3 has 11 residues. V was pared by 7 bases and J by 7 bases, with 8 bases between. Germline V lookup: CDR1 MNHEY, CDR2 SMNVEV (reference sequence). The chain's CDR3 is CASTMANEQFF. The CDR3, as DNA: TGTGCCAGCACTATGGCGAATGAGCAGTTCTTC.

The rearrangement joins TRBV19 to TRBJ1-1, with no clear D. CDR1 LNHDA and CDR2 SQIVND come from the germline V gene (reference sequence). V was shortened by 5 bases and J by 1 base, with 8 bases between the two germline ends. The CDR3 is 13 residues long. CDR3 nucleotide sequence: TGTGCCAGTAGTCGAGCAGGGAACACTGAAGCTTTCTTT. Its protein is CASSRAGNTEAFF.

The chain combines TRBV3-1 (or the pseudogene TRBV3-2) with TRBJ1-2; a possible D gene is TRBD1 (5 bases). CDR1 LGHDT and CDR2 YNNKEL come from the germline V gene (reference sequence). This CDR3 has 14 residues. Trimming pared 4 bases from V and 5 bases from J, leaving 14 bases between. The CDR3 here is CASSPIGAEYGYTF. In DNA, the CDR3 is TGTGCCAGCAGCCCGATCGGGGCAGAATATGGCTACACCTTC.

The genes are TRBV5-1 and TRBJ2-4, with a possible D match to TRBD1 (6 bases). Germline V gene data show CDR1 as SGHRS and CDR2 as YFSETQ. The CDR3 extends over 14 amino acids. The germline V and J ends were trimmed by 4 bases and 0 bases, with 8 bases remaining between them. The CDR3 DNA follows: TGCGCCAGCAGCGGGGGACAAGCCAAAAACATTCAGTACTTC. Translating it yields CASSGGQAKNIQYF.

The J gene is TRBJ1-5, the V gene TRBV28, with D possibly being TRBD1 (5 bases). This CDR3 is 17 amino acids long. Trimming left V 4 bases short and J 0 bases short, with 16 bases between. CDR1 MDHEN and CDR2 SYDVKM come from the germline V gene. The chain's CDR3 is CASSSPWGDYSNQPQHF. The CDR3 coding sequence is TGTGCCAGCAGTTCTCCCTGGGGGGACTATAGCAATCAGCCCCAGCATTTT.

In this sample, this clone turned up a few times. The V gene is TRBV19, the J gene TRBJ1-5, with unresolved D. V was shortened by 5 bases and J by 6 bases, with 11 bases between the two germline ends. The CDR3 consists of 13 residues. The germline CDR1 and CDR2 sequences are LNHDA and SQIVND (reference sequence). The CDR3 here is CASSARASQPQHF. The CDR3 bases are TGTGCCAGTAGTGCCCGGGCGAGTCAGCCCCAGCATTTT. Filled out from reference TRBV19 and TRBJ1-5, the complete variable domain reads DGGITQSPKYLFRKEGQNVTLSCEQNLNHDAMYWYRQDPGQGLRLIYYSQIVNDFQKGDIAEGYSVSREKKESFPLTVTSAQKNPTAFYLCASSARASQPQHFGDGTRLSIL.

The chain employs TRBV19 and TRBJ2-2; D might be TRBD2 (6 bases). The CDR3 spans 16 residues. CDR1 is LNHDA, CDR2 SQIVND, per germline (reference sequence). V was clipped by 7 bases and J by 4 bases, with 19 bases between them. The CDR3 reads CASTPIAERPTGELFF. Here the CDR3 DNA reads TGTGCCAGTACCCCCATAGCGGAAAGACCCACCGGGGAGCTGTTTTTT.

Many counts were recorded for this clone. The chain is built from TRBV5-6 and TRBJ2-5; D gene unclear. Germline CDR1 and CDR2: SGHDT and YYEEEE. Between the trimmed V and J ends, which lost 2 bases and 5 bases, there was a span of 13 bases. The CDR3 covers 14 residues. The CDR3 DNA is TGTGCCAGCAGCTTTGGGGTGGCCGGGGAGACCCAGTACTTC. The encoded protein is CASSFGVAGETQYF.

This clone appeared once. The chain links TRBV7-8 to TRBJ2-3, with 11 bases matching TRBD2. V trimming: 1 base; J trimming: 8 bases; junction bases outside the gene matches: 11. Germline loops: CDR1 SGHVS, CDR2 FQNEAQ. The CDR3 length is 17 residues. The CDR3, as DNA: TGTGCCAGCAGCTTAGGCCCTAGCGGGGGGTCCTCAGTTACGCAGTATTTT. Translating gives CASSLGPSGGSSVTQYF.

This chain connects TRBV6-2 or TRBV6-3 to TRBJ1-5; possibly TRBD1 for D (5 bases). The CDR3 totals 16 residues. The germline CDR1 and CDR2 sequences are MNHEY and SVGEGT. Trimming cost V 2 bases and J 4 bases, with 15 bases left between them. CDR3 region: CASSYPPGLINQPQHF. CDR3 nucleotides: TGTGCCAGCAGTTACCCACCGGGACTGATAAATCAGCCCCAGCATTTT.

This chain uses TRBV5-6 with TRBJ2-3; 8 bases match TRBD2. Germline V CDR1 and CDR2: SGHDT, YYEEEE. The ends lost 4 bases at V and 11 bases at J; junction bases unmatched: 6. This CDR3 comprises 12 residues. The CDR3 sequence: CASSLTGTRQYF. DNA of the CDR3: TGTGCCAGCAGCCTGACCGGGACTAGGCAGTATTTT.